This T cell receptor (beta chain) appears in the sequencing data of a study of beta chain features in type 1 diabetes. Whole-study results and caveats: TCRB CDR3s from Type 1 diabetes patients were moderately but significantly shorter in all four CD4+ subsets. The naive, central memory and Treg TCRB repertoires showed an apparent similarity that was greater among patients than among healthy donors.

Concerning this clone: Its antigen is not identified.

In all sorted populations, purity surpassed 95%. All of the isolated RNA was reverse transcribed, so expressed TCRB transcripts were sequenced. Clones were sequenced by immunoSEQ multiplex PCR, and TCRdb holds only the in-frame ones, with some missing. The sample holds just over 450,000 clones, around 28% seen once. This CDR3 has 16 amino acids. Trimming removed 3 bases from V and 0 bases from J; junction bases left unmatched: 5. In germline, CDR1 is MGHDK, CDR2 SYGVNS. The sequence derives from a man aged 18 to 30 in good health. The sequencing sample was made of naive CD4+ T cells from blood. This chain joins TRBV25-1 and TRBJ2-1, with 7 positions matching TRBD2. The DNA for the CDR3 is TGTGCCAGCAGTGACCCCGGCGGGAGCTCCTACAATGAGCAGTTCTTC. This gives the protein CASSDPGGSSYNEQFF.